Described below is a single T cell receptor beta chain sequence and its context. Its antigen is currently not known. Base qualities are not at hand, and no much larger clone is one base apart. The sample comes from a study of blood T cell repertoires in COVID-19 (dated by TCRdb to about 2020). Looking at the study overall: Samples from collaborators originated in the United States, Italy and Spain and spanned both the acute and convalescent phases of COVID-19. The material from the prospective study consisted of cDNA or gDNA derived from T cells, B-cell-depleted T cells, or PBMCs. Subjects who had been exposed to COVID-19, were actively infected with it, or had recovered from it provided the deeply sampled blood TCRbeta repertoires that made up the dataset. The repertoires were made available in a free public database intended to serve as a resource for research on the immune response to SARS-CoV-2. The samples were drawn from the first 160 participants of the ongoing ImmuneRACE study and from 1,254 subjects provided by 6 global collaborators. The sample metadata nearly always contained a de-identified subject ID, COVID-19 status, age in years and sex. Where HLA class I and class II types were available, the types were taken from metadata supplied by the sample provider, not from assay-based typing. The investigation overall reported the following: How much clinical and demographic metadata was included differed by source and by participant, and the metadata was provided uncurated.

Each collaborating institution followed its own protocols to collect whole blood in K2EDTA tubes. For TCRbeta analysis, collaborators shipped samples in one of three forms: frozen whole blood, isolated PBMCs, or DNA extracted from either of those sample types. Taken from the germline V gene, the CDR1 and CDR2 loops are SGHTA and FQGNSA. At the junction V is shortened by 3 bases and J by 5 bases, with 11 bases in between. From the cysteine through the phenylalanine, the CDR3 covers 14 amino acids. Just the 42-base CDR3 DNA is kept, in frame starting at base 1. TCRbeta CDR3 regions were amplified from genomic DNA by means of the immunoSEQ Assay, a bias-controlled multiplex PCR. In the original analysis: The number of nucleated cells in each sample was estimated from the amplification of reference gene primers within the assay. To quantify the absolute abundance of each unique TCRbeta CDR3 rearrangement, sequence reads were collapsed and filtered. Productive Simpson clonality was computed per sample as the square root of Simpson's diversity index over productive rearrangements. TCRdb stores this immuneACCESS table with in-frame sequences only. Part of the clones is absent; in the studies checked, under half of the shortfall reflects unresolved V genes, and no reason is known for the rest. The DNA gave D and trimming, while V, J and clone size come from that table. The sample data list around 150,000 clones, and roughly 73% of these were observed just once. About 9.4% of the sample lies in the top ten.

The V and J genes are TRBV7-2 and TRBJ2-1, with the D segment identity uncertain. Sequenced: peripheral blood. The TCR originated in a woman between 45 and 65 years old with active or convalescent COVID-19. The CDR3 loop reads CASSLMQVDNEQFF. The nucleotide sequence is TGTGCCAGCAGCTTGATGCAGGTTGACAATGAGCAGTTCTTC.